This T cell receptor (beta chain) was retrieved from a study of cytomegalovirus exposure and HLA in healthy donors. Researchers ran the PCR with 60 Vbeta and 13 Jbeta primers. The method was immunoSEQ multiplex PCR; TCRdb's version includes in-frame clones alone and lacks a portion of them. The sample contains roughly 150,000 clones, roughly 70% of which appear only once. Study-wide findings and caveats: Several of the most significant clusters appeared, in a later analysis, to be linked to common viral pathogens. Immune exposure data for these donors was limited to CMV serostatus.

This clone appeared a few times. No antigen is known for it. The CDR3 is made up of 20 amino acids. Germline CDR1 and CDR2: SGHRS and YFSETQ. Trimming at V came to 3 bases and at J to 4 bases, leaving 14 bases not matched to a gene. Material: PBMCs. V is TRBV5-1 and J is TRBJ2-6; 12 bases are a match to TRBD1. The sequence was collected from a man younger than 40 in good health and CMV-seronegative. The CDR3: CASSWKDSGQGALGANVLTF. CDR3 nucleotides: TGCGCCAGCAGCTGGAAGGACTCGGGACAGGGGGCGCTCGGGGCCAACGTCCTGACTTTC.